These T cell receptor beta chains were read from a single sample in a study of T cells after yellow fever vaccination. From the 5' RACE reads, TCRdb called clonotypes with MiXCR, one entry per CDR3 protein. The sample holds more than 55,000 distinct CDR3 sequences, 6% to 7.5% seen once. This specimen was CD8+ T cells sorted from PBMCs, taken 15 days after the yellow fever booster vaccination. The receptors were sampled from a man aged 25 to 45 who received the YFV17D yellow fever vaccine. CDR3s include the opening cysteine and the closing phenylalanine or tryptophan. Fields, in order: D gene, clone size, V gene, J gene, CDR3 DNA, CDR3 protein. D genes are given only for firm matches. Only some rows state a clone size, as once, few, many or a class for expanded clones.

d_gene: .; abundance: many; v_gene: TRBV10-1; j_gene: TRBJ2-3; CDR3nt: TGCGCCAGCAGTGAATTCCAGGCGGCCCGCACAGATACGCAGTATTTT; CDR3aa: CASSEFQAARTDTQYF
d_gene: TRBD2; abundance: many; v_gene: TRBV24-1; j_gene: TRBJ2-1; CDR3nt: TGTGCCACCAGTGAGGTAGCGGGAGGGATAAATGAGCAGTTCTTC; CDR3aa: CATSEVAGGINEQFF
d_gene: TRBD2; abundance: many; v_gene: TRBV9; j_gene: TRBJ2-3; CDR3nt: TGTGCCAGCAGCGTAGACGGTAGCGGGATTACAGATACGCAGTATTTT; CDR3aa: CASSVDGSGITDTQYF
d_gene: .; abundance: many; v_gene: TRBV5-8; j_gene: TRBJ2-7; CDR3nt: TGTGCCAGCAGCGTGAGGGCGTCCGAGCAGTACTTC; CDR3aa: CASSVRASEQYF
d_gene: TRBD1; abundance: many; v_gene: TRBV6-1; j_gene: TRBJ2-3; CDR3nt: TGTGCCAGCAGCACCGACAGGGACAGCACAGATACGCAGTATTTT; CDR3aa: CASSTDRDSTDTQYF
d_gene: TRBD2; abundance: many; v_gene: TRBV15; j_gene: TRBJ2-1; CDR3nt: TGTGCCACCAGCTCCGGGACTAGCGGGAGTGATGAGCAGTTCTTC; CDR3aa: CATSSGTSGSDEQFF
d_gene: TRBD2; abundance: many; v_gene: TRBV7-2; j_gene: TRBJ2-3; CDR3nt: TGTGCCAGCAGCTTAGACGGGGGGGAGGGCACAGATACGCAGTATTTT; CDR3aa: CASSLDGGEGTDTQYF
d_gene: .; abundance: many; v_gene: TRBV28; j_gene: TRBJ1-1; CDR3nt: TGTGCCAGCACACCCTTTATACAGGGTCGGATGCCCGTGGAGAACACTGAAGCTTTCTTT; CDR3aa: CASTPFIQGRMPVENTEAFF
d_gene: TRBD1; abundance: many; v_gene: TRBV14; j_gene: TRBJ2-1; CDR3nt: TGTGCCAGCAGCAACAGGGGGGAGAGGTCCTACAATGAGCAGTTCTTC; CDR3aa: CASSNRGERSYNEQFF
d_gene: .; abundance: many; v_gene: TRBV7-2; j_gene: TRBJ2-7; CDR3nt: TGTGCCAGCACCACTCAGGAGGGCCTCCCCTACGAGCAGTACTTC; CDR3aa: CASTTQEGLPYEQYF
d_gene: .; abundance: .; v_gene: TRBV12-3/TRBV12-4; j_gene: TRBJ2-5; CDR3nt: TGTGCCAGCAGCCCAGAGGAAAACCAAGAGACCCAGTACTTC; CDR3aa: CASSPEENQETQYF
d_gene: .; abundance: few; v_gene: TRBV5-1; j_gene: TRBJ2-3; CDR3nt: TGCGCCAGCAGCTCGGGGACCCTTTCGGCAGATACGCAGTATTTT; CDR3aa: CASSSGTLSADTQYF
d_gene: .; abundance: many; v_gene: TRBV25-1; j_gene: TRBJ2-5; CDR3nt: TGTGCCAGCAGTGAAAGACCGGGCGGGACCCAGTACTTC; CDR3aa: CASSERPGGTQYF
d_gene: .; abundance: few; v_gene: TRBV6-5; j_gene: TRBJ2-2; CDR3nt: TGTGCCAGCAGGGTAGCCGGGGAGCTGTTTTTT; CDR3aa: CASRVAGELFF